This T cell receptor (beta chain) was sequenced in a study of blood T cell repertoires in COVID-19. As for the study in general: Both acute and convalescent COVID-19 samples were obtained from the United States, Italy and Spain. T cells, B-cell-depleted T cells, or PBMCs supplied cDNA or gDNA.

The V end was cut by 3 bases, the J end by 7 bases, with 12 bases between. Germline CDR1 and CDR2: SQVTM and ANQGSEA. The CDR3 is 12 amino acids. Some clones are missing from TCRdb's copy, which holds only in-frame ones; the method was immunoSEQ multiplex PCR. The sample consists of a few hundred thousand clones, approximately 84% of them appearing once. The sequence was collected from a woman between 25 and 40 years old who had recovered from COVID-19. The chain recombines TRBV29-1 with TRBJ1-1, with a weak D call TRBD1 (5 bases). Sequenced: peripheral blood. The CDR3, as DNA: TGCAGCGTTGAGGGGCAGTCCATTGAAGCTTTCTTT. Encoded protein: CSVEGQSIEAFF. Full variable domain (missing parts from reference TRBV29-1 and TRBJ1-1): SAVISQKPSRDICQRGTSLTIQCQVDSQVTMMFWYRQQPGQSLTLIATANQGSEATYESGFVIDKFPISRPNLTFSTLTVSNMSPEDSSIYLCSVEGQSIEAFFGQGTRLTVV.